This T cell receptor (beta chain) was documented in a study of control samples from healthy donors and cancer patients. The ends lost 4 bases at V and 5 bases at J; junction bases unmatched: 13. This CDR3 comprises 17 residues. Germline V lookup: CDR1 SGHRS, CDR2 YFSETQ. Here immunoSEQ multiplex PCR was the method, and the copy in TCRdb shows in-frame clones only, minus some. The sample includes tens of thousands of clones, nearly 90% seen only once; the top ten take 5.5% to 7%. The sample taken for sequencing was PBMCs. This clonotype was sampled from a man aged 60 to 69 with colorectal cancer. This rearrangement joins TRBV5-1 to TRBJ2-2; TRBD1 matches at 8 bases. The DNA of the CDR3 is TGCGCCAGCAGCCCGAGAGCGCAGGGGGCTCGGACCGGGGAGCTGTTTTTT. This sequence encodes CASSPRAQGARTGELFF. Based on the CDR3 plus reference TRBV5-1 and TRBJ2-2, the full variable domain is KAGVTQTPRYLIKTRGQQVTLSCSPISGHRSVSWYQQTPGQGLQFLFEYFSETQRNKGNFPGRFSGRQFSNSRSEMNVSTLELGDSALYLCASSPRAQGARTGELFFGEGSRLTVL.